The 14 T cell receptor beta chains given below trace back to one sample, sequenced in a study of neoadjuvant anti-PD-1 for oral cavity cancer. As for time point: after neoadjuvant nivolumab, at surgical resection. Repertoires were generated with immunoSEQ multiplex PCR, while TCRdb's copy carries only in-frame clones and drops some. This sample has approximately 42,000 clones, with about 77% found just once. The sequencing here drew on PBMCs, taken after nivolumab (anti-PD-1) treatment. These receptors came from a person aged 35 to 85 with oral cavity squamous cell carcinoma.

The rearrangement links TRBV5-4 to TRBJ2-2; 11 positions match TRBD2. This CDR3 is 15 amino acids long. Germline V gene data show CDR1 as SGHNT and CDR2 as YYREEE (reference sequence). With V trimmed by 6 bases and J by 3 bases, 4 bases remained unmatched. This CDR3 reads CASTGTSGYTGELFF. Written as DNA, the CDR3 is TGTGCCAGCACCGGGACTAGCGGTTACACCGGGGAGCTGTTTTTT. Using reference TRBV5-4 and TRBJ2-2 for the parts outside the CDR3, the full variable domain is ETGVTQSPTHLIKTRGQQVTLRCSSQSGHNTVSWYQQALGQGPQFIFQYYREEENGRGNFPPRFSGLQFPNYSSELNVNALELDDSALYLCASTGTSGYTGELFFGEGSRLTVL.

The rearrangement links TRBV6-1 to TRBJ2-2; D is ambiguous. Deletions cut 4 bases from V and 4 bases from J, with 4 bases between. The CDR3 has 12 residues. Germline CDR1 reads MNHNS; CDR2 reads SASEGT. The CDR3 sequence is CASSVGTGELFF. CDR3 DNA: TGTGCCAGCAGTGTGGGCACCGGGGAGCTGTTTTTT.

The V and J genes are TRBV29-1 and TRBJ2-1, with TRBD2 matching over 9 bases. The V segment lost 0 bases and the J segment 4 bases; nucleotides outside the gene matches: 10. CDR1 is SQVTM and CDR2 is ANQGSEA in the germline V gene. This CDR3 is 17 amino acids long. DNA of the CDR3: TGCAGCGTTGAAGACTCCCCGACTAGCGGCTTTTACAATGAGCAGTTCTTC. Encoded protein: CSVEDSPTSGFYNEQFF.

This clone was picked up one time. The chain is built from TRBV10-1 and TRBJ1-3; the match to TRBD1 covers 10 bases. The CDR3 sequence is 16 residues long. Trimming took 4 bases from V and 0 from J; bases not matched to a gene: 3. Germline CDR1 is WNHNN and CDR2 is SYGVQD (reference sequence). CDR3 nucleotides: TGCGCCAGCAGTGGGACAGGGGGAAGCTCTGGAAACACCATATATTTT. It is translated as CASSGTGGSSGNTIYF.

This sequence joins TRBV27 and TRBJ2-5, with TRBD1 as a possible D gene (5 bases). CDR3 size: 13 residues. CDR1 MNHEY and CDR2 SMNVEV come from the germline V gene (reference sequence). The germline V and J ends were trimmed by 5 bases and 2 bases, with 9 bases remaining between them. DNA for the CDR3: TGTGCCAGCAGTCCAGACAGTCAAGAGACCCAGTACTTC. It specifies CASSPDSQETQYF.

This sequence joins TRBV28 and TRBJ1-1; D remains unclear. Trimming removed 5 bases from V and 7 bases from J, with 11 bases in between. The CDR3 extends over 12 amino acids. Germline V gives CDR1 MDHEN, CDR2 SYDVKM. DNA of the CDR3: TGTGCCAGCAGTGTAAACCTGCTTGAAGCTTTCTTT. Translated: CASSVNLLEAFF.

CDR3 in amino acids: CASGLPGAETQYF. DNA of the CDR3: TGTGCTAGTGGTTTGCCGGGAGCAGAGACCCAGTACTTC. The rearrangement uses TRBV12-5 and TRBJ2-5, with a tentative D call TRBD2 (6 bases). V was clipped by 2 bases and J by 4 bases, with 8 bases between them. This CDR3 has 13 residues. Germline V gene lookup returns CDR1 LGHNT and CDR2 FRNRAP.

The sample holds a few counts of this clone. The chain employs TRBV27 and TRBJ2-3, with D perhaps TRBD1 (5 bases). Trimming cost V 3 bases and J 4 bases, with 11 bases left between them. Germline CDR1 MNHEY, CDR2 SMNVEV (reference sequence). CDR3 length: 14 residues. The CDR3 region has the DNA TGTGCCAGCAGTTTGGGGCTGCCGGCAGATACGCAGTATTTT. The encoded protein is CASSLGLPADTQYF.

V and J are TRBV5-4 and TRBJ2-5; D possibly corresponds to TRBD2 (6 bases). V gave up 6 bases and J gave up 4 bases, with 16 bases separating them. The germline CDR1 and CDR2 sequences are SGHNT and YYREEE (reference sequence). This CDR3 comprises 14 residues. The CDR3 loop is CASTLRGGRETQYF. The CDR3 DNA reads TGTGCCAGCACCCTGCGGGGAGGCAGAGAGACCCAGTACTTC.

The gene calls are TRBV7-9 and TRBJ2-7; D gene unclear. Germline V lookup: CDR1 SEHNR, CDR2 FQNEAQ (reference sequence). The CDR3 contains 14 residues. V lost 2 bases to trimming and J lost 0 bases, with 8 bases between them. Written as DNA, the CDR3 is TGTGCCAGCAGCTTATACAGTAACTCCTACGAGCAGTACTTC. Translated, it gives CASSLYSNSYEQYF. The variable domain in full, with the rest retrieved from reference TRBV7-9 and TRBJ2-7, is DTGVSQNPRHKITKRGQNVTFRCDPISEHNRLYWYRQTLGQGPEFLTYFQNEAQLEKSRLLSDRFSAERPKGSFSTLEIQRTEQGDSAMYLCASSLYSNSYEQYFGPGTRLTVT.

The chain carries TRBV6-5 and TRBJ2-7, with 10 bases identical to TRBD1. Per germline, CDR1 MNHEY and CDR2 SVGAGI. The CDR3 is 15 amino acids. The V segment lost 6 bases and the J segment 2 bases; nucleotides outside the gene matches: 7. CDR3 in amino acids: CASRRGGQGTYEQYF. CDR3 bases: TGTGCCAGCAGGAGGGGGGGACAGGGGACCTACGAGCAGTACTTC.

The DNA for the CDR3 is TGTGCCAGCAGTTCCCCGCCCGGGACAGCGAATTCACCCCTCCACTTT. This sequence encodes CASSSPPGTANSPLHF. V is TRBV6-5 and J is TRBJ1-6; 7 bases map to TRBD1. This CDR3 is built from 16 residues. J lost 7 bases, V lost 4 bases, and 10 bases had no gene match. In germline, CDR1 is MNHEY, CDR2 SVGAGI.

The V call is TRBV4-1, the J call TRBJ2-7, with a tentative D call TRBD1 (6 bases). The CDR3 consists of 17 residues. The ends were cut back, 0 bases at V and 1 base at J, with 16 bases in the middle. Germline CDR1 and CDR2: MGHRA and YSYEKL. This chain's CDR3 is CASSQDRAGVGSYEQYF. CDR3 coding DNA: TGCGCCAGCAGCCAAGATCGGGCAGGGGTCGGGTCCTACGAGCAGTACTTC.

The rearrangement links TRBV19 to TRBJ2-5; 12 nucleotides align to TRBD1. Germline values: CDR1 LNHDA, CDR2 SQIVND (reference sequence). The CDR3 sequence is 15 residues long. The junction had 5 bases not matched to a gene; V was cut back by 5 bases and J by 4 bases. The CDR3 loop reads CASSRDRGPLETQYF. DNA of the CDR3: TGTGCCAGTAGTCGGGACAGGGGGCCACTAGAGACCCAGTACTTC.